This T cell receptor (beta chain) appears in the sequencing data of a study of CD4+ T cells in melanoma. Findings and limits, study-wide: Neoantigen-specific CD4+ T cells in melanoma reportedly had diverse differentiation states. A reported correlation linked neoantigen-specific CD4+ T cells to CD8+, macrophage and B cell function.

Regarding this clone: Its target is not known.

The length of the CDR3 is 17 residues. Trimming pared 5 bases from V and 6 bases from J, leaving 25 bases between. The germline V gene has CDR1 MDHEN and CDR2 SYDVKM. Clones were sequenced by immunoSEQ multiplex PCR, and TCRdb holds only the in-frame ones, with some missing. Counted here are 110,000 to 150,000 clones, 92% occurring once; the ten biggest clones make up 1.5% to 1.9%. The V and J genes are TRBV28 and TRBJ2-5; a weak D match, TRBD1 (7 bases). The clonotype comes from a human donor with melanoma. CDR3 sequence reads: CASSPAGQSIDRKTQYF. CDR3 in DNA: TGTGCCAGCAGTCCCGCGGGACAGTCCATCGATAGGAAGACCCAGTACTTC.